A selection of T cell receptor beta chains follows, all from one sample in a study of blood T cell repertoires in COVID-19. This table comes from immunoSEQ multiplex PCR, and its TCRdb copy is limited to in-frame clones, with some not included. The data hold about 76,000 clones, with roughly three quarters observed a single time. The material sequenced was peripheral blood. All receptors derive from a man in his sixties or seventies with acute or convalescent COVID-19. Each CDR3 is given with its conserved first and last residue. D genes are given only for firm matches. Rows may omit the clone size; those that give it use once, few, many or a size class.

size: .
V: TRBV12-3/TRBV12-4
J: TRBJ2-2
D: .
DNA: TGTGCCAGCAGCCCCTGGGGCGGCGGGGAGCTGTTTTTT
CDR3: CASSPWGGGELFF

size: .
V: TRBV18
J: TRBJ2-1
D: TRBD1
DNA: TGTGCCAGCTGCCCGGGACAGGGGCACAATGAGCAGTTCTTC
CDR3: CASCPGQGHNEQFF

size: large
V: TRBV27
J: TRBJ2-7
D: .
DNA: TGTGCCAGCAGTTTTGGGAGCGAGCAGTACTTC
CDR3: CASSFGSEQYF

size: .
V: TRBV15
J: TRBJ1-3
D: .
DNA: TGTGCCACCAGCAGACGAGGGTTTGACCGAAACACCATATATTTT
CDR3: CATSRRGFDRNTIYF

size: .
V: TRBV6-4
J: TRBJ1-2
D: TRBD1
DNA: TGTGCCAGCAGTGTCTCAGCCGGGACAGGGGTTGGCTACACCTTC
CDR3: CASSVSAGTGVGYTF

size: .
V: TRBV5-4
J: TRBJ2-3
D: .
DNA: TGTGCCAGCAGTCCCGGGACTGCCTTCACAGATACGCAGTATTTT
CDR3: CASSPGTAFTDTQYF

size: .
V: TRBV18
J: TRBJ1-1
D: .
DNA: TGTGCCAGCTCACCCCAGAACTCTCCGAAGGGGGCTTTCTTT
CDR3: CASSPQNSPKGAFF

size: .
V: TRBV10-3
J: TRBJ2-5
D: TRBD1
DNA: TGTGCCATCAGTCCTTCAGGGGGCGCCGGGGAGACCCAGTACTTC
CDR3: CAISPSGGAGETQYF

size: once
V: TRBV6-5
J: TRBJ1-5
D: .
DNA: TGTGCCAGCAGAGTAGGGGAAGGTCAGCCCCAGCATTTT
CDR3: CASRVGEGQPQHF

size: once
V: TRBV5-1
J: TRBJ2-1
D: .
DNA: TGCGCCAGCAGCTTGGTGGCGGGCAATGAGCAGTTCTTC
CDR3: CASSLVAGNEQFF

size: .
V: TRBV5-1
J: TRBJ2-5
D: .
DNA: TGCGCCAGCAGCTTGGGGCAGGTACAAGAGACCCAGTACTTC
CDR3: CASSLGQVQETQYF

size: few
V: TRBV15
J: TRBJ2-2
D: .
DNA: TGTGCCACCCCTGGGCGCACCGGGGAGCTGTTTTTT
CDR3: CATPGRTGELFF

size: .
V: TRBV28
J: TRBJ1-5
D: .
DNA: TGTGCCAGCAGTCCAGAAGTTGGCAATCAGCCCCAGCATTTT
CDR3: CASSPEVGNQPQHF

size: .
V: TRBV24-1
J: TRBJ2-2
D: .
DNA: TGTGCCGCCAGTGATTCCTCCGGGACATCGATGACCGGGGAGCTGTTTTTT
CDR3: CAASDSSGTSMTGELFF

size: .
V: TRBV6-6
J: TRBJ1-1
D: .
DNA: TGTGCCAGCAGCCTCCAGGGGCTTGAGAACACTGAAGCTTTCTTT
CDR3: CASSLQGLENTEAFF

size: .
V: TRBV7-3
J: TRBJ1-6
D: TRBD1
DNA: TGTGCCAGCAGCTCGACAGGGGGGAATAATTCACCCCTCCACTTT
CDR3: CASSSTGGNNSPLHF

size: .
V: TRBV10-1
J: TRBJ1-1
D: .
DNA: TGCGCCAGCAGCGCCGGGGGGGCGCACACTGAAGCTTTCTTT
CDR3: CASSAGGAHTEAFF

size: .
V: TRBV5-1
J: TRBJ2-3
D: TRBD2
DNA: TGCGCCAGCAGCTTGGTGCTAGCGGGGGATACGCAGTATTTT
CDR3: CASSLVLAGDTQYF

size: .
V: TRBV5-1
J: TRBJ1-1
D: .
DNA: TGCGCCAGCAGTCCGGGGTCATCGAACACTGAAGCTTTCTTT
CDR3: CASSPGSSNTEAFF